This is a list of T cell receptor beta chains from one sample in a study of blood T cell repertoires in COVID-19. Assay used: immunoSEQ multiplex PCR; TCRdb lists only in-frame clones, some missing. The sample shows about 170,000 clones, over 80% of them seen only once. The specimen sequenced was PBMCs or T cells enriched from blood (not recorded which). These receptors were collected from a woman aged 45-65 years who had recovered from COVID-19. Each CDR3 is given with its conserved first and last residue. Fields, in order: J gene, D gene, V gene, clone size, CDR3 DNA, CDR3 protein. A D gene is named only where the DNA matches it firmly. A clone size is listed for some rows: how often the clone was seen (once, few, many), or a class if it is expanded.

>TRBJ1-2|.|TRBV24-1|.
TGTGCCACCAGTGATTTGAGGGAAGGACTTTACACCTTC
CATSDLREGLYTF
>TRBJ2-1|.|TRBV11-3|once
TGTGCCAGCAGCTTTTCGGGCAATGAGCAGTTCTTC
CASSFSGNEQFF
>TRBJ2-5|TRBD1|TRBV19|.
TGTGCCAGTAGTATAAGGGGGCTCCCAGAGACCCAGTACTTC
CASSIRGLPETQYF
>TRBJ2-4|.|TRBV19|.
TGTGCCAGTAGTATAGTTCGGTCCAAGTTTCAGTACTTC
CASSIVRSKFQYF
>TRBJ1-5|.|TRBV18|.
TGTGCCAGCTCACCACGAGATCAGCCCCAGCATTTT
CASSPRDQPQHF
>TRBJ2-5|TRBD1|TRBV4-1|.
TGCGCCAGCAGCCAAGTCGCCGGGACAGGGAAACAAGAGACCCAGTACTTC
CASSQVAGTGKQETQYF
>TRBJ1-4|.|TRBV7-2|.
TGTGCCAGCAGCTTAGCGGTGGCGGTAGCAACTAATGAAAAACTGTTTTTT
CASSLAVAVATNEKLFF
>TRBJ1-2|.|TRBV6-4|once
TGTGCCAGCAGCCCCACAGGTACTCAAGGCTACACCTTC
CASSPTGTQGYTF
>TRBJ1-1|.|TRBV7-2|.
TGTGCCAGCAGCTTAGGGCGGGGCCAGGGAATGCGGAACACTGAAGCTTTCTTT
CASSLGRGQGMRNTEAFF
>TRBJ1-3|.|TRBV18|.
TGTGCCAGCTCACCAAGGGGACAACTCTCTGGAAACACCATATATTTT
CASSPRGQLSGNTIYF
>TRBJ1-3|.|TRBV7-3|.
TGTGCCAGCAGCCCAACGGGGGTTGGAAACACCATATATTTT
CASSPTGVGNTIYF
>TRBJ2-5|TRBD1|TRBV7-2|.
TGTGCCAGCAGAAGAACAGGGGGCGGAGAGACCCAGTACTTC
CASRRTGGGETQYF
>TRBJ2-3|TRBD2|TRBV7-9|.
TGTGCCAGCAGCTGGGCGGGGGTCCTTGATACGCAGTATTTT
CASSWAGVLDTQYF
>TRBJ1-4|.|TRBV5-1|.
TGCGCCAGCAGCTTCGGCAGAGGCCCTAATGAAAAACTGTTTTTT
CASSFGRGPNEKLFF
>TRBJ2-1|.|TRBV27|once
TGTGCCAGTTCCGGGACTCTATACAATGAGCAGTTCTTC
CASSGTLYNEQFF
>TRBJ2-3|.|TRBV19|.
TGTGCCAGTAGACAGGGACGGGGAACAGATACGCAGTATTTT
CASRQGRGTDTQYF
>TRBJ1-1|TRBD1|TRBV27|.
TGTGCCAGCAGTTTACACCGACAGGGGGGGACTGAAGCTTTCTTT
CASSLHRQGGTEAFF
>TRBJ2-5|TRBD1|TRBV2|.
TGTGCCAGCAGCCGGGACAGGAGGGAGACCCAGTACTTC
CASSRDRRETQYF
>TRBJ1-6|.|TRBV6-5|.
TGTGCCAGCAGTTACTCCGTCCAGGGGTCTTCACCCCTCCACTTT
CASSYSVQGSSPLHF
>TRBJ1-3|TRBD1|TRBV6-5|.
TGTGCCAGCAGTACCGAGGGGGCCTTAGGAAACACCATATATTTT
CASSTEGALGNTIYF